The next 32 T cell receptor beta chains were all read from a single sample in a study of T cell responses to AZD1222 COVID-19 vaccine. Produced via immunoSEQ multiplex PCR; TCRdb's table is partial and in-frame only. The sample carries 100,000 to 120,000 clones, nearly 90% recorded once. The sample was peripheral blood, taken on day 0 of AZD1222 vaccination. The receptor set was obtained from an adult in good health.

The V call is TRBV6-1, the J call TRBJ2-7, with TRBD2 matching over 11 bases. The junction had 5 bases not matched to a gene; V was cut back by 10 bases and J by 3 bases. The CDR3 has 13 amino acids. Germline V lookup: CDR1 MNHNS, CDR2 SASEGT. The CDR3: CATLAGGIYEQYF. In DNA form, the CDR3 reads TGTGCCACTCTAGCGGGAGGTATCTACGAGCAGTACTTC.

The chain is built from TRBV28 and TRBJ1-1; TRBD1 matches 10 bases. Germline V lookup: CDR1 MDHEN, CDR2 SYDVKM. Losses at the gene ends were 6 bases for V and 5 bases for J; bases not matched to a gene: 9. This CDR3 spans 15 amino acids. The CDR3 loop is CASRQPGQGFTEAFF. The CDR3 region has the DNA TGTGCCAGCAGGCAACCGGGACAGGGGTTTACTGAAGCTTTCTTT. Full variable domain (missing parts from reference TRBV28 and TRBJ1-1): DVKVTQSSRYLVKRTGEKVFLECVQDMDHENMFWYRQDPGLGLRLIYFSYDVKMKEKGDIPEGYSVSREKKERFSLILESASTNQTSMYLCASRQPGQGFTEAFFGQGTRLTVV.

This chain connects TRBV5-5 to TRBJ1-6, with a tentative D call TRBD1 (6 bases). Germline V CDR1 and CDR2: SGHKS, YYEKEE (reference sequence). Trimming pared 3 bases from V and 7 bases from J, leaving 20 bases between. This CDR3 comprises 17 residues. CDR3 sequence: CASSSDPGGLGNSPLHF. CDR3 coding DNA: TGTGCCAGCAGCTCAGATCCGGGGGGCTTGGGGAATTCACCCCTCCACTTT.

This chain joins TRBV19 and TRBJ2-2; D gene ambiguous. Germline V gene data show CDR1 as LNHDA and CDR2 as SQIVND (reference sequence). Trimming removed 5 bases from V and 2 bases from J, with 9 bases in between. This CDR3 region has 14 residues. The CDR3 region is CASSLVINTGELFF. Written as DNA, the CDR3 is TGTGCCAGTAGTTTGGTGATTAACACCGGGGAGCTGTTTTTT.

This clone was recorded once. This chain links TRBV5-1 with TRBJ2-3; D might be TRBD2 (5 bases). Germline assignment: CDR1 SGHRS and CDR2 YFSETQ. The CDR3 totals 16 residues. V lost 0 bases to trimming and J lost 0 bases, with 11 bases between them. CDR3 sequence: CASSLEGSGSTDTQYF. CDR3 nucleotide sequence: TGCGCCAGCAGCTTGGAGGGCAGCGGTAGCACAGATACGCAGTATTTT.

This chain joins TRBV9 and TRBJ2-3; perhaps TRBD1 as D (6 bases). The CDR3 length is 15 residues. Per germline, CDR1 SGDLS and CDR2 YYNGEE. Trimming left V 0 bases short and J 0 bases short, with 8 bases between. In nucleotides, the CDR3 is TGTGCCAGCAGCGTAGTCGGACAGAGCACAGATACGCAGTATTTT. Translating it yields CASSVVGQSTDTQYF.

This clone was seen just once. The J gene is TRBJ1-1, the V gene TRBV7-8; D not certain. CDR3 length: 13 residues. Deletions cut 2 bases from V and 0 bases from J, with 4 bases between. From germline, CDR1 is SGHVS and CDR2 FQNEAQ. This chain's CDR3 is CASSLPMNTEAFF. As DNA, the CDR3 is TGTGCCAGCAGCTTACCTATGAACACTGAAGCTTTCTTT. Full variable domain (remainder filled in from reference TRBV7-8 and TRBJ1-1): GAGVSQSPRYKVAKRGQDVALRCDPISGHVSLFWYQQALGQGPEFLTYFQNEAQLDKSGLPSDRFFAERPEGSVSTLKIQRTQQEDSAVYLCASSLPMNTEAFFGQGTRLTVV.

The V call is TRBV28, the J call TRBJ2-3; 7 nucleotides line up with TRBD2. The V segment lost 6 bases and the J segment 6 bases; nucleotides outside the gene matches: 9. The CDR3 consists of 14 residues. Germline lookup yields CDR1 MDHEN and CDR2 SYDVKM. Written as DNA, the CDR3 is TGTGCCAGCAGAATGTGGACTAGTTATGATACGCAGTATTTT. Translating gives CASRMWTSYDTQYF. Variable domain in full (rest from reference TRBV28 and TRBJ2-3): DVKVTQSSRYLVKRTGEKVFLECVQDMDHENMFWYRQDPGLGLRLIYFSYDVKMKEKGDIPEGYSVSREKKERFSLILESASTNQTSMYLCASRMWTSYDTQYFGPGTRLTVL.

The V call is TRBV28, the J call TRBJ1-6; D is ambiguous. The germline CDR1 and CDR2 sequences are MDHEN and SYDVKM. The CDR3 is 14 amino acids. The V gene lost 8 bases and the J gene lost 9 bases, with 17 bases spanning the gap. CDR3 protein: CASHRQVPPSPLHF. As DNA, the CDR3 is TGTGCCAGCCATCGCCAGGTACCCCCTTCACCCCTCCACTTT.

This sequence joins TRBV28 and TRBJ2-2; 9 nucleotides align to TRBD2. V was clipped by 2 bases and J by 7 bases; unmatched bases: 17. Germline-derived CDR1 and CDR2 are MDHEN and SYDVKM. The CDR3 spans 19 residues. The CDR3 protein is CASSLNEPPSGKGVGELFF. In DNA form, the CDR3 reads TGTGCCAGCAGTTTAAACGAGCCCCCTAGCGGGAAGGGGGTCGGGGAGCTGTTTTTT.

This clone was recorded once. The genes are TRBV29-1 and TRBJ2-7, with D uncertain. Per the germline V gene, CDR1 is SQVTM and CDR2 is ANQGSEA. Trimming stripped 6 bases from V and 7 bases from J, with 13 bases between. CDR3 size: 11 residues. DNA for the CDR3: TGCAGCGTGCGACCACCTGAGGAGCAGTACTTC. Protein: CSVRPPEEQYF.

V and J are TRBV21-1 and TRBJ2-1. TRBV21-1 is reported as a pseudogene. The CDR3 has 15 residues. The DNA for the CDR3 is TGTGCCAGCAGCTCTGGGACGCCCTCCTACAATGAGCAGTTCTTC. It is translated as CASSSGTPSYNEQFF.

V is TRBV6-5 and J is TRBJ1-1, with a tentative D call TRBD1 (6 bases). CDR1 is MNHEY, CDR2 SVGAGI, per germline. Trimming cost V 6 bases and J 3 bases, with 11 bases left between them. This CDR3 region has 13 residues. This CDR3 reads CASSYRGDTEAFF. CDR3 DNA sequence: TGTGCCAGCAGCTATAGGGGGGACACTGAAGCTTTCTTT.

The V gene is TRBV10-1, the J gene TRBJ2-7; TRBD1 aligns across 9 bases. V trimming: 6 bases; J trimming: 3 bases; junction bases outside the gene matches: 3. Germline-derived CDR1 and CDR2 are WNHNN and SYGVQD (reference sequence). The CDR3 has 13 amino acids. This CDR3 reads CASRPGQGYEQYF. The CDR3 coding sequence is TGCGCCAGCAGGCCGGGACAGGGCTACGAGCAGTACTTC.

The V and J genes are TRBV9 and TRBJ1-1, with TRBD1 matching over 7 bases. The V segment lost 4 bases and the J segment 5 bases; nucleotides outside the gene matches: 11. This CDR3 has 15 amino acids. Germline lookup yields CDR1 SGDLS and CDR2 YYNGEE. Written as DNA, the CDR3 is TGTGCCAGCAGCCCCCGCCCAGGGGGGCCTACTGAAGCTTTCTTT. Protein product: CASSPRPGGPTEAFF.

The chain couples TRBV30 to TRBJ2-1, with D unresolved. This CDR3 is built from 8 residues. The germline V gene encodes CDR1 GTSNPN and CDR2 SVGIG (reference sequence). Trimming cost V 7 bases and J 6 bases, with 1 base left between them. The CDR3 spells CASNEQFF. CDR3 nucleotides: TGTGCCTCCAATGAGCAGTTCTTC.

J is TRBJ2-7 and V is TRBV7-3; D is possibly TRBD2 (7 bases). In germline, CDR1 is SGHTA, CDR2 FQGTGA. This CDR3 contains 16 residues. Trimming cost V 5 bases and J 2 bases, with 19 bases left between them. CDR3 amino acids: CASSPQGRGATYEQYF. In DNA form, the CDR3 reads TGTGCCAGCAGCCCCCAAGGGAGGGGGGCGACCTACGAGCAGTACTTC.

The sample holds a few counts of this clone. V and J are TRBV18 and TRBJ2-2; possibly TRBD1 for D (6 bases). The CDR3 length is 17 residues. V was trimmed by 2 bases and J by 0 bases, leaving 13 bases between them. From germline, CDR1 is KGHSH and CDR2 LQKENI. CDR3 in DNA: TGTGCCAGCTCACCAGATACCGGGACATCGAACACCGGGGAGCTGTTTTTT. Protein product: CASSPDTGTSNTGELFF.

This clone was recorded once. The J gene is TRBJ1-2, the V gene TRBV27; D possibly corresponds to TRBD1 (5 bases). CDR1 is MNHEY and CDR2 is SMNVEV in the germline V gene (reference sequence). V was clipped by 7 bases and J by 4 bases, with 10 bases between them. The CDR3 is made up of 12 amino acids. CDR3 sequence: CASTSTVYGYTF. CDR3 bases: TGTGCCAGCACATCGACAGTCTATGGCTACACCTTC.

This chain joins TRBV11-2 and TRBJ1-2, with 8 positions matching TRBD1. The CDR3 length is 15 residues. V trimming: 2 bases; J trimming: 4 bases; junction bases outside the gene matches: 6. Looked up from germline, CDR1 is SGHAT and CDR2 is FQNNGV. DNA for the CDR3: TGTGCCAGCAGCTTATCAGGGGGCACTTCCTATGGCTACACCTTC. The encoded protein is CASSLSGGTSYGYTF.

This clone was found a few times. The chain recombines TRBV4-2 with TRBJ2-1; no firm D call. Germline-derived CDR1 and CDR2 are LGHNA and YNFKEQ. There are 16 residues in the CDR3. Trimming pared 1 base from V and 0 bases from J, leaving 10 bases between. DNA for the CDR3: TGTGCCAGCAGCCAAGGGCAGGCCGGCTCCTACAATGAGCAGTTCTTC. This sequence encodes CASSQGQAGSYNEQFF.

J is TRBJ1-2 and V is TRBV12-3 or TRBV12-4; D perhaps matches TRBD1 (6 bases). V lost 9 bases and J 7 bases, leaving 18 bases between the germline ends. There are 13 residues in the CDR3. CDR3 in DNA: TGTGCCAGTTCCCAGGGCCAGGGGTTTGGCTACACCTTC. Translation: CASSQGQGFGYTF.

The chain couples TRBV28 to TRBJ2-5; 7 bases agree with TRBD1. V dropped 7 bases and J dropped 1; count of bases not matched to a gene: 3. CDR1 MDHEN and CDR2 SYDVKM come from the germline V gene. The CDR3 sequence is 13 residues long. Here the CDR3 reads CASTGQLQETQYF. Here the CDR3 DNA reads TGTGCCAGCACGGGACAGCTCCAAGAGACCCAGTACTTC.

V is TRBV7-8 and J is TRBJ2-7; 8 bases map to TRBD1. After removal of 5 bases from V and 3 bases from J, the junction contained 3 bases not matched to a gene. CDR3 length: 13 residues. Germline V gene sequence: CDR1 SGHVS, CDR2 FQNEAQ. The CDR3: CASSIGTGYEQYF. The CDR3 DNA follows: TGTGCCAGCAGCATAGGGACAGGCTACGAGCAGTACTTC.

Of note for this clone: Other DNA sequences in the sample encode the same CDR3. The chain uses TRBV28 and TRBJ1-2; D is ambiguous. The ends were cut back, 5 bases at V and 2 bases at J, with 3 bases in the middle. There are 11 residues in the CDR3. Per the germline V gene, CDR1 is MDHEN and CDR2 is SYDVKM. The DNA for the CDR3 is TGTGCCAGCAGTGTGAACTATGGCTACACCTTC. It specifies CASSVNYGYTF.

The chain joins TRBV5-4 to TRBJ2-4; 11 bases match TRBD1. The germline CDR1 and CDR2 sequences are SGHNT and YYREEE (reference sequence). This CDR3 spans 12 amino acids. J gave up 12 bases and V 3 bases, and 2 bases lay outside the gene matches. The CDR3 sequence is CASSWDRGTQYF. CDR3 DNA: TGTGCCAGCAGCTGGGACAGGGGGACTCAGTACTTC.

CDR3 nucleotides: TGTGCCGGGCCTCCTACGGGACAGGGCTGCTCTGGAAACACCATATATTTT. Its translation is CAGPPTGQGCSGNTIYF. The chain carries TRBV19 and TRBJ1-3, with TRBD1 matching 9 bases. V lost 11 bases, J lost 0 bases, and 14 bases stayed unmatched. Germline CDR1 and CDR2: LNHDA and SQIVND (reference sequence). This CDR3 has 17 amino acids.

This clone was seen only once. V and J are TRBV5-4 and TRBJ1-1, with TRBD1 as a possible D gene (5 bases). V was trimmed by 0 bases and J by 4 bases, leaving 19 bases between them. The CDR3 contains 17 residues. Germline V gene sequence: CDR1 SGHNT, CDR2 YYREEE (reference sequence). CDR3 sequence: CASSLGGRAGPGTEAFF. The CDR3 DNA sequence: TGTGCCAGCAGCTTGGGCGGCAGGGCTGGCCCTGGCACTGAAGCTTTCTTT.

The chain links TRBV9 to TRBJ2-3, with 9 positions matching TRBD2. Germline-derived CDR1 and CDR2 are SGDLS and YYNGEE. CDR3 length: 19 amino acids. V shed 3 bases, J shed 5 bases, and the junction held 19 bases outside the gene matches. CDR3 nucleotides: TGTGCCAGCAGCGCTTTAGGCGGGGGGGCCGGTCGTGCCTTAGATACGCAGTATTTT. Translation: CASSALGGGAGRALDTQYF.

V and J are TRBV6-4 and TRBJ1-1; TRBD1 matches 7 bases. J gave up 4 bases and V 6 bases, and 5 bases lay outside the gene matches. Germline CDR1 MRHNA, CDR2 SNTAGT. This CDR3 comprises 13 residues. CDR3 DNA: TGTGCCAGCAGGCAGGGGGGCGGCACTGAAGCTTTCTTT. This sequence encodes CASRQGGGTEAFF.

This chain links TRBV6-5 with TRBJ1-2; TRBD1 matches 7 bases. Germline values: CDR1 MNHEY, CDR2 SVGAGI. V lost 5 bases to trimming and J lost 3 bases; unmatched junction nucleotides: 0. This CDR3 is built from 12 residues. In nucleotides, the CDR3 is TGTGCCAGCAGTACAGGGGACTATGGCTACACCTTC. It specifies CASSTGDYGYTF.

This chain joins TRBV29-1 and TRBJ2-1; D is unclear. The germline CDR1 and CDR2 sequences are SQVTM and ANQGSEA. CDR3 length: 16 amino acids. Trimming took 0 bases from V and 0 from J, leaving 12 bases between them. Here the CDR3 reads CSVEDPGQSSYNEQFF. Here the CDR3 DNA reads TGCAGCGTTGAAGATCCGGGTCAAAGCTCCTACAATGAGCAGTTCTTC.